Each of the 5 T cell receptor beta chains below was sequenced from the same sample in a study of T-cell reconstitution after alpha-beta-depleted transplantation in children. It was with unique molecular identifiers that the TCRbeta library was prepared. TCRdb reprocessed the PCR reads via MiXCR and lists one record per CDR3 protein. The table lists roughly 340,000 distinct CDR3 sequences, roughly 16% of them singletons. The material was PBMCs, mostly from graft donor cells, obtained 360 days after TCRalphabeta/CD19-depleted stem cell transplant. The receptor set was obtained from a male patient aged 2-15 years who had a stem cell transplant for acute lymphoblastic leukemia, so the T cells may come from the graft donor.

At least ten counts were recorded for this clonotype. The chain is built from TRBV10-3 and TRBJ1-2; D gene uncertain. Germline V gene lookup returns CDR1 ENHRY and CDR2 SYGVKD. This CDR3 contains 14 residues. Trimming cost V 0 bases and J 4 bases, with 9 bases left between them. CDR3 sequence (DNA): TGTGCCATCAGTGAGTCGAGGAACTTCTATGGCTACACCTTC. It specifies CAISESRNFYGYTF.

This clonotype was counted only a few times. The rearrangement uses TRBV5-1 and TRBJ2-2, with D unresolved. The V gene's germline CDR1 is SGHRS and CDR2 YFSETQ. CDR3 size: 15 residues. The V and J ends lost 2 bases and 1 base respectively, with 9 bases between them. The CDR3 DNA follows: TGCGCCAGCAGCTTAGCAGCAAGGAACACCGGGGAGCTGTTTTTT. Translated: CASSLAARNTGELFF.

This clonotype was counted many times. The CDR3 nucleotides are TGTGCCAGCAGTTTGGTCGACAGAGCGCCGTTCTTC. This encodes CASSLVDRAPFF. V and J are TRBV28 and TRBJ2-1, with D possibly matching TRBD1 (5 bases). From germline, CDR1 is MDHEN and CDR2 SYDVKM. This CDR3 region has 12 residues. V was trimmed by 3 bases and J by 15 bases, leaving 15 bases between them.

This clonotype has just a few counts. The chain carries TRBV6-2 or TRBV6-3 and TRBJ1-1; D may be TRBD1 (6 bases). From germline, CDR1 is MNHEY and CDR2 SVGEGT. The V and J ends lost 2 bases and 0 bases respectively, with 19 bases between them. The length of the CDR3 is 18 residues. As DNA, the CDR3 is TGTGCCAGCAGTTACGAATCGGGGGCAGGGCGGATGAACACTGAAGCTTTCTTT. This codes for CASSYESGAGRMNTEAFF.

This clonotype was counted only a few times. The chain links TRBV13 to TRBJ2-5; 7 bases fit TRBD1. The CDR3 is 17 residues long. J gave up 2 bases and V 4 bases, and 13 bases lay outside the gene matches. Germline-derived CDR1 and CDR2 are PRHDT and FYEKMQ (reference sequence). The CDR3 nucleotides are TGTGCCAGCAGCTCCGCCGGGACAGAGGGCCTTCAAGAGACCCAGTACTTC. This gives the protein CASSSAGTEGLQETQYF. Full variable domain (missing parts from reference TRBV13 and TRBJ2-5): AAGVIQSPRHLIKEKRETATLKCYPIPRHDTVYWYQQGPGQDPQFLISFYEKMQSDKGSIPDRFSAQQFSDYHSELNMSSLELGDSALYFCASSSAGTEGLQETQYFGPGTRLLVL.